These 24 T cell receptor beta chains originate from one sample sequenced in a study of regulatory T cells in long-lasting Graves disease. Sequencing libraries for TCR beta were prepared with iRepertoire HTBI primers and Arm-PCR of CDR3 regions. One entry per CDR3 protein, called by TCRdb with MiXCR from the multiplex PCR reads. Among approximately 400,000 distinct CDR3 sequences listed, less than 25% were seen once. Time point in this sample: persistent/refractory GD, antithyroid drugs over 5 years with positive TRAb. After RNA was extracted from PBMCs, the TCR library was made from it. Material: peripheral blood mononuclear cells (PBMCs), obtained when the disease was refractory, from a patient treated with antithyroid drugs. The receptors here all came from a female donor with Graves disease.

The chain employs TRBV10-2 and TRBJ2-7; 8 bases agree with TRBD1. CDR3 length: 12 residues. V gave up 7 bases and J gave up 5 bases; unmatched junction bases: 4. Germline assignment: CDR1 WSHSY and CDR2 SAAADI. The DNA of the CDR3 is TGCGCCAGCAAACCGACAGGGGACGAGCAGTACTTC. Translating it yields CASKPTGDEQYF.

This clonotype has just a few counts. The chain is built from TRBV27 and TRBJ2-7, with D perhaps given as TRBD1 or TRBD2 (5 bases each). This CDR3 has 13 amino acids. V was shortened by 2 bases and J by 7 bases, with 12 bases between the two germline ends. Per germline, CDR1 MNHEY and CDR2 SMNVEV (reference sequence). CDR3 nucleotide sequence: TGTGCCAGCAGTTTACCCTCCGGGGCTGAGCAGTACTTC. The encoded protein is CASSLPSGAEQYF.

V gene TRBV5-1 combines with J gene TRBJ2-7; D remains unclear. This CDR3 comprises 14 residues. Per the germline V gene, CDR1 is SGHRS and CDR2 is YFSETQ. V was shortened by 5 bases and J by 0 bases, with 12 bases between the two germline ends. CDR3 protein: CASRPMTDSYEQYF. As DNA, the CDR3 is TGCGCCAGCAGACCCATGACCGACTCCTACGAGCAGTACTTC.

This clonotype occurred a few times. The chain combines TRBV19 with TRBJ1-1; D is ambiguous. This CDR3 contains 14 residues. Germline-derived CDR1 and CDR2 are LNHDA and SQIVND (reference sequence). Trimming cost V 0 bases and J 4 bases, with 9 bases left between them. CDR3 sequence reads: CASSIEGLGTEAFF. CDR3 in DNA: TGTGCCAGTAGTATAGAAGGGTTGGGCACTGAAGCTTTCTTT.

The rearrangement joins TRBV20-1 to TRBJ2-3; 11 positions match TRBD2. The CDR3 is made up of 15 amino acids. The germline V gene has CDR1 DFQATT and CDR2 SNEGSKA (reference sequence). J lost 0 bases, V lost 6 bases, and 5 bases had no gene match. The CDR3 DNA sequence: TGCAGTGCGCCGACTAGCGGGATTAGCACAGATACGCAGTATTTT. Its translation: CSAPTSGISTDTQYF.

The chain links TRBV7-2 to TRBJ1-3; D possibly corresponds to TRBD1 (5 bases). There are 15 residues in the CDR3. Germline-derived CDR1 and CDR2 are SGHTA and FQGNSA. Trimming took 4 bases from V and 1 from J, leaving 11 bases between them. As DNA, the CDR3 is TGTGCCAGCAGCTCGAACCCAGGGTCTGGAAACACCATATATTTT. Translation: CASSSNPGSGNTIYF.

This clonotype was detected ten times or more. CDR3 loop: CASSQYSDRRTEAFF. Written as DNA, the CDR3 is TGTGCCAGTAGCCAGTATTCGGACAGGCGCACTGAAGCTTTCTTT. This chain uses TRBV19 with TRBJ1-1, with TRBD1 matching 7 bases. The ends lost 6 bases at V and 4 bases at J; junction bases unmatched: 11. This CDR3 contains 15 residues. Per the germline V gene, CDR1 is LNHDA and CDR2 is SQIVND (reference sequence).

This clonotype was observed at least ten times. The CDR3 nucleotides read TGTGCCAGCAGTTGGTTGGACAAGAATCAGCCCCAGCATTTT. It is translated as CASSWLDKNQPQHF. This chain connects TRBV28 to TRBJ1-5; TRBD1 might be the D (5 bases). The CDR3 length is 14 residues. Between the trimmed V and J ends, which lost 4 bases and 4 bases, there was a span of 11 bases. Germline V CDR1 and CDR2: MDHEN, SYDVKM.

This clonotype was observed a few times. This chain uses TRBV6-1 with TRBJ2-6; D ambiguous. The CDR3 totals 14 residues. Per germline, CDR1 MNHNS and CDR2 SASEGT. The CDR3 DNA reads TGTGCTGTGGGTCTTAACTCTGGGGCCAACGTCCTGACTTTC. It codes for CAVGLNSGANVLTF.

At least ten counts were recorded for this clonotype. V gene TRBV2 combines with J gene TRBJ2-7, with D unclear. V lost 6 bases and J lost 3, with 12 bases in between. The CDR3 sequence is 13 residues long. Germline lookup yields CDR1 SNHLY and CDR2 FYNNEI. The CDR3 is CASSLSDFYEQYF. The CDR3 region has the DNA TGTGCCAGCAGCTTAAGTGACTTCTACGAGCAGTACTTC.

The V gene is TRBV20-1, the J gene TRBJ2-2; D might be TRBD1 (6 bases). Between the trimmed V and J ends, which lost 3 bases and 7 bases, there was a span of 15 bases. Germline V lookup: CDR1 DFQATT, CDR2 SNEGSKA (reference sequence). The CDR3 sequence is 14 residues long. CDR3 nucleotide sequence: TGCAGTGCTAGCTTACAGGGATTGGGCGGGGAGCTGTTTTTT. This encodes CSASLQGLGGELFF.

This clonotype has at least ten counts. CDR3 in DNA: TGTGCCAGCAGCAGAGCGGGACAGAACCAAGAGACCCAGTACTTC. It translates to CASSRAGQNQETQYF. The chain is built from TRBV11-1 and TRBJ2-5; D may be TRBD1 or TRBD2 (7 bases each). The CDR3 spans 15 residues. Germline V gene lookup returns CDR1 SGHAT and CDR2 FQDESV (reference sequence). V dropped 5 bases and J dropped 0 bases, with 13 bases sitting between them.

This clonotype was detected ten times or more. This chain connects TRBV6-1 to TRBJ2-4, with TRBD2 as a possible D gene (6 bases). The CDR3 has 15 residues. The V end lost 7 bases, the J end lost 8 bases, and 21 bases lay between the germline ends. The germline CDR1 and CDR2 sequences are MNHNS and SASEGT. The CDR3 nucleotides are TGTGCCAGCATTAAAAGGCTGGGACTTGAGCACATTCAGTACTTC. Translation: CASIKRLGLEHIQYF.

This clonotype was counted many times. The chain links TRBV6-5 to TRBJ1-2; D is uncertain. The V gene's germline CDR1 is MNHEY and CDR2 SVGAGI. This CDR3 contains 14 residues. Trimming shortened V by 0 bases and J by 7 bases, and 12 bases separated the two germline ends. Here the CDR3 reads CASSYSRFGGGYTF. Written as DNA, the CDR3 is TGTGCCAGCAGTTACTCGAGGTTTGGCGGTGGCTACACCTTC.

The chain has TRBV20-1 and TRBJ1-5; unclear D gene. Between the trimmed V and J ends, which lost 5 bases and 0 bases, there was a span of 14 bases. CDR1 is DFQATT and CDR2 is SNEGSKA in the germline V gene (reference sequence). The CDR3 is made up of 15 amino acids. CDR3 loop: CSALEETYSNQPQHF. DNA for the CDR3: TGCAGTGCTCTTGAGGAAACCTATAGCAATCAGCCCCAGCATTTT.

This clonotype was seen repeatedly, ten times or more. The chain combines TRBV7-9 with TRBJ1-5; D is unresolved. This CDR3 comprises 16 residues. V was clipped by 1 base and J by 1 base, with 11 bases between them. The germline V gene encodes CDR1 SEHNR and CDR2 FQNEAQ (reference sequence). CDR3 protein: CASSLGHASSNQPQHF. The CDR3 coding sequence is TGTGCCAGCAGCTTAGGGCATGCTTCAAGCAATCAGCCCCAGCATTTT.

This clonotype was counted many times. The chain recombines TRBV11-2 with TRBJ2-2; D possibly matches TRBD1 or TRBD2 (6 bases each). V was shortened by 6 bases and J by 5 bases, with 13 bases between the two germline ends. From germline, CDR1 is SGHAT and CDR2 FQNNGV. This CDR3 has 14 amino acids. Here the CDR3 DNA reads TGTGCCAGCAGTTTGACAGGAGGGACCGGGGAGCTGTTTTTT. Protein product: CASSLTGGTGELFF.

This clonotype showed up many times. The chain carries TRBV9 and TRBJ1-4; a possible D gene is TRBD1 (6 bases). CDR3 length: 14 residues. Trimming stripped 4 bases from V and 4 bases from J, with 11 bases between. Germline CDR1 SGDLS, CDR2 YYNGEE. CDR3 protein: CASSPQGINEKLFF. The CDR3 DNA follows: TGTGCCAGCAGCCCTCAGGGGATTAATGAAAAACTGTTTTTT.

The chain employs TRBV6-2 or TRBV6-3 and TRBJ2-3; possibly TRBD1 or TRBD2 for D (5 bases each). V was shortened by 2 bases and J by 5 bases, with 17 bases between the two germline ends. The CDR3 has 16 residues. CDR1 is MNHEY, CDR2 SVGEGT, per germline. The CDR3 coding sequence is TGTGCCAGCAGTTACGGGGTCGGCGGTGGGGGAGATACGCAGTATTTT. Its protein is CASSYGVGGGGDTQYF.

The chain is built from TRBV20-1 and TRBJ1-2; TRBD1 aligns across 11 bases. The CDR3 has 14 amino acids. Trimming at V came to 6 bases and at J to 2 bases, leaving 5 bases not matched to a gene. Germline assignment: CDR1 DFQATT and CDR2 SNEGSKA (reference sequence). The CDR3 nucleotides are TGCAGTGCCACGGGACAGGGGGAAAACTATGGCTACACCTTC. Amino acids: CSATGQGENYGYTF.

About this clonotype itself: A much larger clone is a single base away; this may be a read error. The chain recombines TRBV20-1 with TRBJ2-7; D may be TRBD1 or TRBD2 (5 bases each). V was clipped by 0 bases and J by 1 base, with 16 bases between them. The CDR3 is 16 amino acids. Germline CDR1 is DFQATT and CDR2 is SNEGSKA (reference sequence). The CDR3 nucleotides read TGCAGTGCTAGAGATCCCTGGGCAGAGGGGTCCTACGAGCAGTACTTC. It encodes CSARDPWAEGSYEQYF.

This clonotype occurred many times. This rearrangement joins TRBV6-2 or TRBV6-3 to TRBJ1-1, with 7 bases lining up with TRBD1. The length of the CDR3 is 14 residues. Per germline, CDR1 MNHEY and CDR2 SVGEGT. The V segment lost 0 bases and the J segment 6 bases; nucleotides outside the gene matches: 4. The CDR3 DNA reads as TGTGCCAGCAGTTACTCAGGGGGCCTCGCTGAAGCTTTCTTT. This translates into CASSYSGGLAEAFF.

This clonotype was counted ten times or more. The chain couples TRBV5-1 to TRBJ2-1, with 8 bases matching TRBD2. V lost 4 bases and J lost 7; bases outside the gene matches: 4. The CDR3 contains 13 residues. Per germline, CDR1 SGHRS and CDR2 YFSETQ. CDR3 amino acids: CASSLGTSNEQFF. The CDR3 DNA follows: TGCGCCAGCAGCCTCGGGACTAGTAATGAGCAGTTCTTC.

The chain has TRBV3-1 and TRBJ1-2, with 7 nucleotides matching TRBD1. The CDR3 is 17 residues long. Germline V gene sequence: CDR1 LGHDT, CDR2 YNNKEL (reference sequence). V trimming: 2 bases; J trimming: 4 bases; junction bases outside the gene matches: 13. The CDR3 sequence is CASSQSRGQAIRYGYTF. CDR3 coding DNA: TGTGCCAGCAGCCAAAGCCGCGGACAGGCGATCCGCTATGGCTACACCTTC.